Each of the 20 T cell receptor beta chains below was sequenced from the same sample in a study of T cells in Graves' hyperthyroidism and ophthalmopathy. Amplified TCR beta CDR3 regions derived from RNA transcripts. Carried out on the TCR CDR3, a first-round RT-PCR used the HTBI primer set. TCRdb re-called the multiplex PCR reads through MiXCR, storing one row per CDR3 protein. The data contain 500,000 to 700,000 distinct CDR3 sequences, over 15% of them singletons. Sample: blood. All receptors derive from a woman aged 18-35 years with Graves' hyperthyroidism.

This clonotype was seen at least ten times. The gene calls are TRBV20-1 and TRBJ2-1, with a tentative D call TRBD2 (7 bases). Germline values: CDR1 DFQATT, CDR2 SNEGSKA (reference sequence). There are 12 residues in the CDR3. Between the trimmed V and J ends, which lost 5 bases and 10 bases, there was a span of 15 bases. CDR3 in amino acids: CSAPWGGREQFF. CDR3 nucleotides: TGCAGTGCTCCATGGGGGGGCCGCGAGCAGTTCTTC.

The sample holds many counts of this clonotype. J is TRBJ2-1 and V is TRBV6-1; D uncertain. The CDR3 contains 15 residues. Germline CDR1 reads MNHNS; CDR2 reads SASEGT. The V and J ends lost 5 bases and 4 bases respectively, with 15 bases between them. As DNA, the CDR3 is TGTGCCAGCAGTTATGGGTCGCCGGATTACAATGAGCAGTTCTTC. Translating it yields CASSYGSPDYNEQFF.

This clonotype was observed a handful of times. V and J are TRBV27 and TRBJ2-1; TRBD2 matches at 7 bases. This CDR3 has 13 amino acids. Losses at the gene ends were 6 bases for V and 7 bases for J; bases not matched to a gene: 6. The germline V gene has CDR1 MNHEY and CDR2 SMNVEV (reference sequence). The CDR3 DNA sequence: TGTGCCAGCAGGAGACTAGCTCGGAATGAGCAGTTCTTC. This codes for CASRRLARNEQFF.

This clonotype was seen only a few times. V and J are TRBV6-2 or TRBV6-3 and TRBJ1-1; 7 bases match TRBD1. The length of the CDR3 is 14 residues. The ends lost 6 bases at V and 4 bases at J; junction bases unmatched: 8. CDR1 is MNHEY and CDR2 is SVGEGT in the germline V gene. The CDR3 sequence: CASRGVRGSTEAFF. CDR3 in DNA: TGTGCCAGCAGGGGGGTCAGGGGGAGCACTGAAGCTTTCTTT.

Points on this clonotype: This may stem from a read error, because a much larger clone lies one nucleotide away. The chain has TRBV20-1 and TRBJ1-5; 9 positions agree with TRBD1. This CDR3 spans 14 amino acids. J lost 6 bases, V lost 4 bases, and 7 bases had no gene match. Germline CDR1 is DFQATT and CDR2 is SNEGSKA (reference sequence). The CDR3 nucleotides are TGCAGTGCTAACGCCGGGACAGGGTCTCAGCCCCAGCATTTT. This translates into CSANAGTGSQPQHF.

The rearrangement uses TRBV19 and TRBJ2-2; 8 positions agree with TRBD1. From germline, CDR1 is LNHDA and CDR2 SQIVND (reference sequence). This CDR3 is built from 15 residues. The V gene end was trimmed by 1 base and the J gene end by 4 bases; junction bases not matched to a gene: 2. CDR3 amino acids: CASSIVTGGTGELFF. CDR3 coding DNA: TGTGCCAGTAGTATAGTTACAGGGGGCACCGGGGAGCTGTTTTTT.

This clonotype showed up many times. The V and J genes are TRBV7-9 and TRBJ2-3, with TRBD2 matching 7 bases. From germline, CDR1 is SEHNR and CDR2 FQNEAQ (reference sequence). V lost 5 bases to trimming and J lost 4 bases; unmatched junction nucleotides: 9. The CDR3 sequence is 15 residues long. The CDR3, as DNA: TGTGCCAGCAGCCCTCAGAGGGGAGGGCCAGATACGCAGTATTTT. This translates into CASSPQRGGPDTQYF.

This rearrangement joins TRBV25-1 to TRBJ2-7, with 8 bases identical to TRBD1. Germline V lookup: CDR1 MGHDK, CDR2 SYGVNS. The CDR3 covers 14 residues. J gave up 2 bases and V 4 bases, and 4 bases lay outside the gene matches. CDR3 amino acids: CASSGDRFAYEQYF. DNA for the CDR3: TGTGCCAGCAGTGGGGACAGGTTTGCCTACGAGCAGTACTTC.

In this sample, this clonotype turned up many times. The chain is built from TRBV29-1 and TRBJ2-7; D remains unclear. V lost 0 bases and J lost 5, with 29 bases in between. This CDR3 region has 19 residues. From germline, CDR1 is SQVTM and CDR2 ANQGSEA. CDR3 bases: TGCAGCGTTGAAGATATCCCTTCTCCCGGTGGTGATTTTCGCAACGAGCAGTACTTC. As protein: CSVEDIPSPGGDFRNEQYF.

This clonotype showed up just a few times. V usage is TRBV24-1 and J usage is TRBJ2-3; D might be TRBD2 (6 bases). Germline-derived CDR1 and CDR2 are KGHDR and SFDVKD. The ends were cut back, 5 bases at V and 4 bases at J, with 15 bases in the middle. The CDR3 loop spans 15 amino acids. CDR3 DNA sequence: TGTGCCACCAGTGGTGGAGCGGGCCCGGCAGATACGCAGTATTTT. It translates to CATSGGAGPADTQYF.

The chain is built from TRBV28 and TRBJ2-1; D call uncertain. The V end lost 2 bases, the J end lost 9 bases, and 14 bases lay between the germline ends. CDR1 MDHEN and CDR2 SYDVKM come from the germline V gene. The CDR3 runs 14 residues. For the CDR3, the DNA is TGTGCCAGCAGTTTAGATCCCGCCGCCGGTGAGCAGTTCTTC. This gives the protein CASSLDPAAGEQFF.

Comment on this clonotype: A read error may be the cause here, since a much bigger clone is one base away. V gene TRBV7-9 combines with J gene TRBJ2-5, with D unresolved. Germline lookup yields CDR1 SEHNR and CDR2 FQNEAQ (reference sequence). The CDR3 is made up of 14 amino acids. The V end was cut by 5 bases, the J end by 4 bases, with 14 bases between. CDR3 sequence (DNA): TGTGCCAGCAGCCCGGTAACTATATTAGAGACCCAGTACTTC. Its translation: CASSPVTILETQYF.

In this sample, this clonotype turned up many times. The chain uses TRBV7-3 and TRBJ2-3; weak D call: TRBD2 (6 bases). The CDR3 extends over 15 amino acids. In germline, CDR1 is SGHTA, CDR2 FQGTGA. Trimming pared 0 bases from V and 1 base from J, leaving 8 bases between. This CDR3 reads CASSLTGTRTDTQYF. DNA of the CDR3: TGTGCCAGCAGCTTAACCGGGACTCGCACAGATACGCAGTATTTT.

Turning to this clonotype: This could be a read error, since a much larger clone is one nucleotide away. The chain has TRBV20-1 and TRBJ1-1; 8 bases are shared with TRBD1. Germline-derived CDR1 and CDR2 are DFQATT and SNEGSKA (reference sequence). The CDR3 spans 15 residues. The V and J ends lost 2 bases and 1 base, in that order; junction bases with no gene match: 6. CDR3 bases: TGCAGTGCTAGAAGGGGGGGACAGGCGAACACTGAAGCTTTCTTT. This codes for CSARRGGQANTEAFF.

The V and J genes are TRBV6-2 or TRBV6-3 and TRBJ2-5; tentatively, D is TRBD2 (5 bases). The germline V gene encodes CDR1 MNHEY and CDR2 SVGEGT. The CDR3 runs 13 residues. Trimming removed 3 bases at V and 5 bases at J, with 10 bases between. This CDR3 is CASSYSSFETQYF. CDR3 in DNA: TGTGCCAGCAGTTATTCTAGCTTCGAGACCCAGTACTTC.

This clonotype was picked up many times. The chain's CDR3 is CASSWTVNTGELFF. The DNA of the CDR3 is TGTGCCAGCAGTTGGACTGTGAACACCGGGGAGCTGTTTTTT. The genes are TRBV6-1 and TRBJ2-2; D might be TRBD2 (5 bases). Looked up from germline, CDR1 is MNHNS and CDR2 is SASEGT. The germline V and J ends were trimmed by 5 bases and 1 base, with 8 bases remaining between them. This CDR3 contains 14 residues.

Notes on this clonotype: A much larger clone is a single base away; this may be a read error. The chain recombines TRBV2 with TRBJ1-2, with a tentative D call TRBD1 (5 bases). This CDR3 has 13 amino acids. The germline V gene encodes CDR1 SNHLY and CDR2 FYNNEI. V was pared by 4 bases and J by 4 bases, with 10 bases between. The CDR3 bases are TGTGCCAGCAGTGTGTCAGGGTTCTATGGCTACACCTTC. Residues: CASSVSGFYGYTF.

There are many counts of this clonotype. The chain couples TRBV5-1 to TRBJ2-7; 8 nucleotides agree with TRBD1. Germline trimming cut 3 bases from V and 2 bases from J; bases unmatched to any gene: 4. This CDR3 spans 14 amino acids. From germline, CDR1 is SGHRS and CDR2 YFSETQ. The CDR3 nucleotides are TGCGCCAGCAGCTCGCGGGGACAGGCCTACGAGCAGTACTTC. It translates to CASSSRGQAYEQYF. Filled out from reference TRBV5-1 and TRBJ2-7, the complete variable domain reads KAGVTQTPRYLIKTRGQQVTLSCSPISGHRSVSWYQQTPGQGLQFLFEYFSETQRNKGNFPGRFSGRQFSNSRSEMNVSTLELGDSALYLCASSSRGQAYEQYFGPGTRLTVT.

This clonotype was recorded at least ten times. CDR3 protein: CASSLVLAGASEQYF. For the CDR3, the DNA is TGCGCCAGCAGCTTGGTTCTAGCGGGAGCTAGCGAGCAGTACTTC. This chain uses TRBV5-1 with TRBJ2-7, with 10 positions matching TRBD2. V lost 0 bases, J lost 6 bases, and 6 bases stayed unmatched. Per the germline V gene, CDR1 is SGHRS and CDR2 is YFSETQ. The CDR3 has 15 amino acids.

This clonotype showed up many times. The chain uses TRBV12-3 or TRBV12-4 and TRBJ1-2; D perhaps matches TRBD1 (6 bases). This CDR3 comprises 13 residues. V was cut by 6 bases and J by 7 bases, with 15 bases left in between. The CDR3 loop is CASSRPGTSGYTF. The DNA of the CDR3 is TGTGCCAGCAGCCGACCCGGGACAAGTGGCTACACCTTC.